This T cell receptor beta chain was observed in a study of beta chain features in type 1 diabetes. Findings and caveats of the study: Comparison showed that naive, central memory and Treg TCRB repertoires appeared more similar among patients than among healthy donors.

Staining for CD45RO/CCR7/CD25/CD127/CD95/CD27 allowed sorting of CD4+ naive, central memory, regulatory and stem cell-like memory cells. Each sorted fraction was over 95% pure. Expressed TCRB transcripts were sequenced, since all the RNA that had been isolated was reverse transcribed. Sequencing was performed with immunoSEQ multiplex PCR; in TCRdb, only in-frame clones are kept and a portion is missing. The data contain some 150,000 clones, around 10% of them singletons. The germline gives CDR1 MDHEN, CDR2 SYDVKM. The CDR3 consists of 13 residues. With 7 bases removed from V and 9 bases from J, the gap between germline ends came to 18 bases. Many counts were recorded for this clone. What it recognizes is unknown. The sample contains more than one DNA sequence encoding this CDR3.

This receptor was obtained from a young man in good health. Sequenced: central memory CD4+ T cells from blood. V usage is TRBV28 and J usage is TRBJ1-1, with D perhaps TRBD1 (6 bases). CDR3 in amino acids: CASTLTQGPKAFF. The CDR3 DNA follows: TGTGCCAGCACCCTTACCCAGGGGCCCAAAGCTTTCTTT.